A single sample is the source of the 30 T cell receptor beta chains below, sequenced in a study of blood T cells in healthy people across ages. Together with a sample-barcoded 5' primer, a J-beta primer mix was included in a second PCR lasting roughly 6 to 12 cycles. A single record per CDR3 protein comes from TCRdb applying MiXCR to the 5' RACE reads. The sample has approximately 1,000,000 distinct CDR3 sequences; 35% to 45% are singletons. The sample consisted of blood. The receptors were gathered from a young man in good health.

The rearrangement joins TRBV29-1 to TRBJ2-4, with 7 bases identical to TRBD1. The CDR3 totals 16 residues. Germline trimming cut 6 bases from V and 1 base from J; bases unmatched to any gene: 12. Germline-derived CDR1 and CDR2 are SQVTM and ANQGSEA. CDR3 amino acids: CSVQQRQGSAKNIQYF. The DNA of the CDR3 is TGCAGCGTCCAACAGAGACAGGGCTCGGCCAAAAACATTCAGTACTTC.

The chain employs TRBV20-1 and TRBJ2-1; D perhaps matches TRBD2 (6 bases). Germline V gene sequence: CDR1 DFQATT, CDR2 SNEGSKA (reference sequence). The CDR3 totals 11 residues. Written as DNA, the CDR3 is TGCAGGCCCACCGGAGGGGATGAGCAGTTCTTC. Its translation is CRPTGGDEQFF.

Only a few counts were recorded for this clonotype. The rearrangement links TRBV7-6 to TRBJ1-5; 8 bases are shared with TRBD1. CDR1 is SGHVS, CDR2 FNYEAQ, per germline. V lost 5 bases, J lost 4 bases, and 7 bases stayed unmatched. CDR3 size: 15 residues. DNA for the CDR3: TGTGCCAGCAGCAAAGGGACAGGTGATAATCAGCCCCAGCATTTT. Protein sequence: CASSKGTGDNQPQHF. The complete variable domain, with remaining parts taken from reference TRBV7-6 and TRBJ1-5, reads GAGVSQSPRYKVTKRGQDVALRCDPISGHVSLYWYRQALGQGPEFLTYFNYEAQQDKSGLPNDRFSAERPEGSISTLTIQRTEQRDSAMYRCASSKGTGDNQPQHFGDGTRLSIL.

The rearrangement joins TRBV5-1 to TRBJ1-1; unclear D gene. The CDR3 has 14 residues. Germline V gene data show CDR1 as SGHRS and CDR2 as YFSETQ. V gave up 2 bases and J gave up 6 bases, with 14 bases separating them. CDR3 residues: CASSFGGGYPEAFF. The CDR3 nucleotides read TGCGCCAGCAGCTTTGGAGGAGGGTACCCTGAAGCTTTCTTT. Drawing the rest from reference TRBV5-1 and TRBJ1-1, the complete variable domain is KAGVTQTPRYLIKTRGQQVTLSCSPISGHRSVSWYQQTPGQGLQFLFEYFSETQRNKGNFPGRFSGRQFSNSRSEMNVSTLELGDSALYLCASSFGGGYPEAFFGQGTRLTVV.

This clonotype was observed a handful of times. The rearrangement uses TRBV4-2 and TRBJ2-1; TRBD2 aligns across 11 bases. This CDR3 comprises 15 residues. Germline CDR1 and CDR2: LGHNA and YNFKEQ. Germline trimming cut 2 bases from V and 9 bases from J; bases unmatched to any gene: 6. CDR3 protein: CASSQNSGGAVEQFF. The CDR3 DNA is TGTGCCAGCAGCCAAAATAGCGGGGGGGCCGTTGAGCAGTTCTTC.

The V and J genes are TRBV10-3 and TRBJ1-2; 7 nucleotides line up with TRBD1. The CDR3 extends over 13 amino acids. Germline loops: CDR1 ENHRY, CDR2 SYGVKD. J was trimmed by 7 bases and V by 10 bases; bases with no gene match: 12. CDR3 nucleotides: TGTGCCAGCAGAGGGACAGTCCAGAGTGGCTACACCTTC. Translation: CASRGTVQSGYTF.

The chain couples TRBV13 to TRBJ1-6; a possible D gene is TRBD1 (6 bases). The CDR3 totals 17 residues. Germline CDR1 and CDR2: PRHDT and FYEKMQ (reference sequence). V lost 2 bases, J lost 0 bases, and 11 bases lay in between. In DNA, the CDR3 is TGTGCCAGCAGCTTACAAACAGGGAGCTCCTATAATTCACCCCTCCACTTT. As protein: CASSLQTGSSYNSPLHF.

The chain carries TRBV7-9 and TRBJ2-1; D remains unclear. The DNA end lines up better with TRBJ2-7; the J call may be wrong. This CDR3 contains 13 residues. Germline values: CDR1 SEHNR, CDR2 FQNEAQ (reference sequence). CDR3 region: CASNVGLHNEQYF. The CDR3 nucleotides are TGTGCCAGCAACGTGGGCCTCCACAATGAGCAGTACTTC.

The CDR3 nucleotides are TGTGCCAGCGGGGGATTACAGGGTGAAGCTTTCTTT. Translation: CASGGLQGEAFF. This chain joins TRBV6-1 and TRBJ1-1, with D perhaps TRBD1 (6 bases). The CDR3 has 12 residues. V was cut by 8 bases and J by 7 bases, with 14 bases left in between. From germline, CDR1 is MNHNS and CDR2 SASEGT.

The chain combines TRBV5-1 with TRBJ1-1; D not resolved. The CDR3 has 14 amino acids. V lost 4 bases, J lost 1 base, and 11 bases lay in between. CDR1 and CDR2 (germline): SGHRS, YFSETQ. CDR3 coding DNA: TGCGCCAGCAGCCATCAACCCGAGAACACTGAAGCTTTCTTT. It codes for CASSHQPENTEAFF.

This clonotype was counted a few times. The chain employs TRBV4-3 and TRBJ2-1, with D uncertain. V gave up 0 bases and J gave up 7 bases, with 16 bases separating them. The CDR3 extends over 16 amino acids. Germline-derived CDR1 and CDR2 are LGHNA and YSLEER. The CDR3 bases are TGCGCCAGCAGCCAAGAGGGCAAGGGTTCACGTAATGAGCAGTTCTTC. Protein product: CASSQEGKGSRNEQFF.

V usage is TRBV4-3 and J usage is TRBJ2-1; D remains unclear. V shed 0 bases and J shed 5 bases, with 8 bases lying between them. Germline V CDR1 and CDR2: LGHNA, YSLEER. The CDR3 has 14 residues. The CDR3 spells CASSQEIGDNEQFF. CDR3 DNA: TGCGCCAGCAGCCAAGAAATTGGGGACAATGAGCAGTTCTTC.

Points on this clonotype: Mismatch with germline at one junction end may stem from a read error. The chain employs TRBV12-3 or TRBV12-4 and TRBJ1-6; 9 bases are shared with TRBD1. This CDR3 has 15 residues. This CDR3 reads CASRATGGSWSPPHF. CDR3 nucleotides: TGTGCCAGCAGGGCCACAGGGGGCTCATGGTCACCCCCCCACTTT.

The table lists this clonotype with a few counts. CDR3 loop: CASSSATGLTDTQYF. CDR3 bases: TGTGCCAGCAGTTCCGCGACGGGGCTCACAGATACGCAGTATTTT. The chain couples TRBV6-1 to TRBJ2-3; D could derive from TRBD1 or TRBD2 (5 bases each). Trimming removed 5 bases from V and 2 bases from J, with 14 bases in between. CDR3 length: 15 amino acids. Looked up from germline, CDR1 is MNHNS and CDR2 is SASEGT.

The chain recombines TRBV4-3 with TRBJ2-1, with 10 positions matching TRBD2. J was trimmed by 6 bases and V by 4 bases; bases with no gene match: 9. This CDR3 is built from 16 residues. CDR1 is LGHNA and CDR2 is YSLEER in the germline V gene. This CDR3 is CASSLSHSGGSNEQFF. CDR3 nucleotides: TGCGCCAGCAGCCTATCTCATAGCGGGGGGTCCAATGAGCAGTTCTTC.

V and J are TRBV20-1 and TRBJ2-1; TRBD2 matches at 7 bases. With V trimmed by 1 base and J by 4 bases, 16 bases remained unmatched. The germline CDR1 and CDR2 sequences are DFQATT and SNEGSKA (reference sequence). The CDR3 covers 18 residues. The CDR3 is CSARVSPRGGRLYNEQFF. Here the CDR3 DNA reads TGCAGTGCTAGAGTCTCTCCGAGGGGCGGGAGATTATACAATGAGCAGTTCTTC.

The genes are TRBV12-3 or TRBV12-4 and TRBJ2-3, with 10 bases aligning to TRBD2. V shed 6 bases and J 5 bases; nucleotides not matched to a gene: 8. The CDR3 length is 15 residues. The CDR3 is CASSISGGTQDTQYF. The CDR3 DNA follows: TGTGCCAGCAGCATTAGCGGGGGGACACAAGATACGCAGTATTTT.

The chain carries TRBV25-1 and TRBJ2-1; TRBD2 matches 10 bases. The CDR3 runs 16 residues. From germline, CDR1 is MGHDK and CDR2 SYGVNS. J gave up 8 bases and V 5 bases, and 12 bases lay outside the gene matches. The CDR3 nucleotides read TGTGCCAGCAGTCCCGAGAGGGGACTAGCGAACGATGAGCAGTTCTTC. It specifies CASSPERGLANDEQFF.

There are a few counts of this clonotype. The chain uses TRBV5-1 and TRBJ2-3, with D possibly being TRBD1 or TRBD2 (7 bases each). CDR3 length: 16 amino acids. In germline, CDR1 is SGHRS, CDR2 YFSETQ. The ends were cut back, 2 bases at V and 4 bases at J, with 17 bases in the middle. CDR3 protein: CASSFGVRGRADTQYF. CDR3 DNA: TGCGCCAGCAGCTTCGGCGTCAGGGGGAGGGCAGATACGCAGTATTTT. Full variable domain (outside the CDR3, taken from reference TRBV5-1 and TRBJ2-3): KAGVTQTPRYLIKTRGQQVTLSCSPISGHRSVSWYQQTPGQGLQFLFEYFSETQRNKGNFPGRFSGRQFSNSRSEMNVSTLELGDSALYLCASSFGVRGRADTQYFGPGTRLTVL.

The sample holds a few counts of this clonotype. This chain joins TRBV7-2 and TRBJ1-5; possibly TRBD1 for D (5 bases). The CDR3 covers 15 residues. Trimming took 6 bases from V and 0 from J, leaving 12 bases between them. Germline V gene data show CDR1 as SGHTA and CDR2 as FQGNSA. CDR3 amino acids: CASSRQPHSNQPQHF. DNA of the CDR3: TGTGCCAGCAGTAGACAGCCTCATAGCAATCAGCCCCAGCATTTT.

This chain joins TRBV20-1 and TRBJ1-2; 7 bases are a match to TRBD1. Germline trimming cut 1 base from V and 5 bases from J; bases unmatched to any gene: 7. The CDR3 spans 14 residues. CDR1 is DFQATT, CDR2 SNEGSKA, per germline (reference sequence). The CDR3 spells CSARVGGGYYGYTF. CDR3 bases: TGCAGTGCTAGAGTAGGGGGCGGTTATTATGGCTACACCTTC.

This clonotype was observed many times. The rearrangement uses TRBV4-2 and TRBJ2-3, with 8 bases aligning to TRBD2. Unmatched junction bases numbered 6, after V lost 1 base and J lost 0 bases. The CDR3 loop spans 17 amino acids. From germline, CDR1 is LGHNA and CDR2 YNFKEQ. The DNA for the CDR3 is TGTGCCAGCAGCCAAGGGGGTGGCGGGGGGAGCACAGATACGCAGTATTTT. It yields the protein CASSQGGGGGSTDTQYF.

A few counts support this clonotype. The CDR3 spells CASSGQGADEQYF. The CDR3 nucleotides are TGTGCCAGCAGCGGACAGGGGGCTGACGAGCAGTACTTC. The chain is built from TRBV6-2 or TRBV6-3 and TRBJ2-7; the match to TRBD1 covers 11 bases. The CDR3 sequence is 13 residues long. J gave up 5 bases and V 6 bases, and 3 bases lay outside the gene matches. Germline V gene data show CDR1 as MNHEY and CDR2 as SVGEGT.

This clonotype was picked up a small number of times. V is TRBV2 and J is TRBJ2-1; 9 bases are shared with TRBD1. CDR1 is SNHLY and CDR2 is FYNNEI in the germline V gene. The CDR3 runs 15 residues. J gave up 6 bases and V 1 base, and 4 bases lay outside the gene matches. The CDR3 loop is CASSEGTGGFNEQFF. In DNA form, the CDR3 reads TGTGCCAGCAGTGAAGGCACAGGGGGCTTCAATGAGCAGTTCTTC.

This clonotype showed up just a few times. V and J are TRBV9 and TRBJ1-2; D possibly corresponds to TRBD1 (6 bases). Trimming shortened V by 4 bases and J by 0 bases, and 13 bases separated the two germline ends. The CDR3 spans 15 residues. Germline assignment: CDR1 SGDLS and CDR2 YYNGEE. Written as DNA, the CDR3 is TGTGCCAGCAGCCCAACAGGGTCCACTAACTATGGCTACACCTTC. Residues: CASSPTGSTNYGYTF.

The chain is built from TRBV20-1 and TRBJ2-5, with TRBD2 as a possible D gene (6 bases). The germline V and J ends were trimmed by 2 bases and 1 base, with 23 bases remaining between them. Germline V gives CDR1 DFQATT, CDR2 SNEGSKA (reference sequence). The CDR3 runs 18 residues. The CDR3: CSARSRFAGGGPQETQYF. As DNA, the CDR3 is TGCAGTGCTAGATCACGATTTGCTGGGGGAGGCCCCCAAGAGACCCAGTACTTC.

V usage is TRBV7-2 and J usage is TRBJ1-2, with D possibly being TRBD1 (5 bases). This CDR3 has 16 residues. V was trimmed by 0 bases and J by 0 bases, leaving 11 bases between them. Germline assignment: CDR1 SGHTA and CDR2 FQGNSA. CDR3 in DNA: TGTGCCAGCAGCTTAGCAGGAGGGGCAGCTAACTATGGCTACACCTTC. Residues: CASSLAGGAANYGYTF.

This chain joins TRBV20-1 and TRBJ1-1; 8 bases fit TRBD1. J gave up 5 bases and V 1 base, and 6 bases lay outside the gene matches. Germline CDR1 reads DFQATT; CDR2 reads SNEGSKA (reference sequence). This CDR3 is 14 amino acids long. The CDR3 sequence: CSARAGQEKTEAFF. DNA of the CDR3: TGCAGTGCTAGAGCGGGACAGGAGAAGACTGAAGCTTTCTTT.

This clonotype has a handful of counts. V gene TRBV5-1 combines with J gene TRBJ1-6; the D gene is possibly TRBD1 (6 bases). This CDR3 spans 16 amino acids. In germline, CDR1 is SGHRS, CDR2 YFSETQ. Deletions cut 3 bases from V and 6 bases from J, with 16 bases between. This CDR3 is CASSYHQQGSNSPLHF. The CDR3 DNA reads TGCGCCAGCAGCTACCACCAACAGGGTTCTAATTCACCCCTCCACTTT.

The chain employs TRBV5-6 and TRBJ2-4; D unresolved. The CDR3 length is 16 residues. Germline assignment: CDR1 SGHDT and CDR2 YYEEEE. V was cut by 4 bases and J by 1 base, with 15 bases left in between. CDR3 nucleotide sequence: TGTGCCAGCAGCCCCGGACGGTTGGTCGCCAAAAACATTCAGTACTTC. This codes for CASSPGRLVAKNIQYF.